Each of the 9 T cell receptor beta chains below was sequenced from the same sample in a study of beta chain features in type 1 diabetes. General study findings and limits: For Type 1 diabetes patients, all four CD4+ subsets carried TCRB CDR3s that were moderately but significantly shorter.

No antigen has been identified for these receptors. Expressed TCRB transcripts were sequenced after all isolated RNA was converted to cDNA. This table comes from immunoSEQ multiplex PCR, and its TCRdb copy is limited to in-frame clones, with some not included. The sample contains some 370,000 clones, 8.5% to 10% of which appear only once. The sequencing input was central memory CD4+ T cells from blood. The source of these receptors is a man under 40 with type 1 diabetes.

The chain joins TRBV6-1 to TRBJ1-3; maybe TRBD1 (5 bases). The germline V and J ends were trimmed by 7 bases and 0 bases, with 10 bases remaining between them. The CDR3 loop spans 14 amino acids. Germline V gene lookup returns CDR1 MNHNS and CDR2 SASEGT. CDR3 coding DNA: TGTGCCAGCAAGAAAGGGGACTCTGGAAACACCATATATTTT. This gives the protein CASKKGDSGNTIYF.

A note on this clone: A single base separates this from a much larger clone, so it may be a read error. The same CDR3 also results from other DNA sequences found in this sample. The chain joins TRBV2 to TRBJ2-5; D remains ambiguous. Trimming stripped 6 bases from V and 0 bases from J, with 5 bases between. Germline CDR1 and CDR2: SNHLY and FYNNEI. This CDR3 is 12 amino acids long. CDR3 DNA sequence: TGTGCCAGCAGCCGGGACCAAGAGACCCAGTACTTC. Its protein is CASSRDQETQYF.

The chain couples TRBV11-2 to TRBJ1-1, with 7 nucleotides matching TRBD1. There are 14 residues in the CDR3. V was pared by 2 bases and J by 4 bases, with 4 bases of the junction left unmatched. The germline V gene encodes CDR1 SGHAT and CDR2 FQNNGV. The CDR3 is CASSLMAGGTEAFF. The CDR3 nucleotides read TGTGCCAGCAGCTTAATGGCAGGGGGCACTGAAGCTTTCTTT.

This clone showed up just a few times. The V gene is TRBV20-1, the J gene TRBJ1-2; no clear D gene. Germline V CDR1 and CDR2: DFQATT, SNEGSKA (reference sequence). Trimming removed 6 bases at V and 4 bases at J, with 9 bases between. CDR3 size: 11 residues. The chain's CDR3 is CSADDPYGYTF. The CDR3 DNA sequence: TGCAGTGCCGACGACCCCTATGGCTACACCTTC.

In its sample, this clone was seen a few times. This rearrangement joins TRBV7-9 to TRBJ1-1; D gene ambiguous. The V end lost 2 bases, the J end lost 1 base, and 5 bases lay between the germline ends. Germline assignment: CDR1 SEHNR and CDR2 FQNEAQ (reference sequence). The CDR3 loop spans 13 amino acids. The CDR3, as DNA: TGTGCCAGCAGCTTATCTGCGAACACTGAAGCTTTCTTT. Protein: CASSLSANTEAFF.

This rearrangement joins TRBV6-1 to TRBJ2-5; TRBD1 matches at 7 bases. Judging by the DNA end, TRBJ2-7 fits better; the J call may be wrong. CDR1 and CDR2 from the germline V gene are MNHNS and SASEGT. The CDR3 length is 13 residues. This CDR3 is CASNPGTAYEQYF. The CDR3 DNA sequence: TGTGCCAGCAATCCCGGGACAGCCTACGAGCAGTACTTC.

This clone has ten or more counts. This sequence joins TRBV6-5 and TRBJ2-4; the D is unclear. Germline assignment: CDR1 MNHEY and CDR2 SVGAGI. Between the trimmed V and J ends, which lost 5 bases and 4 bases, there was a span of 3 bases. The CDR3 contains 11 residues. CDR3 nucleotide sequence: TGTGCCAGCAGTAGGAAAAACATTCAGTACTTC. Translating it yields CASSRKNIQYF.

This clone has at least ten counts. This chain uses TRBV11-2 with TRBJ2-1; D is unresolved. With 1 base removed from V and 6 bases from J, the gap between germline ends came to 4 bases. Germline-derived CDR1 and CDR2 are SGHAT and FQNNGV. The CDR3 has 12 amino acids. In nucleotides, the CDR3 is TGTGCCAGCAGCTTAGCAGTCAATGAGCAGTTCTTC. It specifies CASSLAVNEQFF.

This clone was seen repeatedly, ten times or more. This sequence joins TRBV28 and TRBJ1-1; 10 positions agree with TRBD1. The CDR3 has 15 residues. Germline-derived CDR1 and CDR2 are MDHEN and SYDVKM. With V trimmed by 5 bases and J by 8 bases, 11 bases remained unmatched. The CDR3 sequence: CASSRGTGAEEEAFF. CDR3 DNA: TGTGCCAGCAGTCGGGGGACAGGGGCAGAAGAGGAAGCTTTCTTT. Full variable domain (missing parts from reference TRBV28 and TRBJ1-1): DVKVTQSSRYLVKRTGEKVFLECVQDMDHENMFWYRQDPGLGLRLIYFSYDVKMKEKGDIPEGYSVSREKKERFSLILESASTNQTSMYLCASSRGTGAEEEAFFGQGTRLTVV.